This T cell receptor (beta chain) is from a study of T cell changes during pregnancy in multiple sclerosis. Sequenced by immunoSEQ multiplex PCR; TCRdb stores in-frame clones only, minus some. The sample lists some 80,000 clones; 94% were seen once. The CDR3 is 17 residues long. V dropped 0 bases and J dropped 3; count of bases not matched to a gene: 11. Germline assignment: CDR1 SGHNT and CDR2 YYREEE (reference sequence). This clone appeared a single time. The receptor was derived from a female donor with multiple sclerosis, enrolled in a pregnancy study. This sequence joins TRBV5-4 and TRBJ2-5; 7 nucleotides agree with TRBD2. Sequenced material: CD4+ T cells from peripheral blood mononuclear cells, taken after pregnancy. In DNA form, the CDR3 reads TGTGCCAGCAGCTTGGCCTCGGGGGGAAGAAGGAAAGAGACCCAGTACTTC. This gives the protein CASSLASGGRRKETQYF.